This section outlines one T cell receptor beta chain sequence together with its context. Its specificity is not known. This sample was included in a study of chemoradiotherapy in HPV16-positive cancers. On the study more broadly: A couple of HPV16-positive patients' cells yielded candidate HPV-specific clones and common motifs.

General study findings and limits: During treatment, candidate HPV-specific clones and E7-related motifs expanded in tumor. Functional assays defining HPV-specific T cells used only a couple of HPV16-positive patients.

TCRdb keeps only in-frame clones here, not all; method: immunoSEQ multiplex PCR. This table holds some 30,000 clones, 70% to 90% found once. The germline V gene encodes CDR1 SGHVS and CDR2 FNYEAQ. There are 16 residues in the CDR3. V was clipped by 4 bases and J by 6 bases, with 19 bases between them. Sequences were derived from blood, sampled from a patient who underwent chemoradiotherapy. The chain links TRBV7-6 to TRBJ2-1; possible D gene TRBD2, 7 bases. The sequence came from a human donor with HPV-associated anogenital cancer. The CDR3 DNA is TGTGCCAGCAGCTCATTGGGGGGGGCCGCCTTCAATGAGCAGTTCTTC. Its protein is CASSSLGGAAFNEQFF.